This is a list of T cell receptor beta chains from one sample in a study of T cells in Graves' hyperthyroidism and ophthalmopathy. TCRdb independently ran MiXCR on the multiplex PCR reads; one entry per CDR3 protein. The top ten hold about 7% of the sample, which has a few hundred thousand distinct CDR3 sequences, around a sixth seen once. Sequenced input: blood. The origin of the receptors is a woman younger than 45 with Graves' hyperthyroidism. Both conserved end residues are part of each CDR3. D genes are given only for firm matches. Expanded clones are given a class, and other clones once, few, many or no size at all.

>TRBJ2-1|few|TRBV29-1|NA|13
CSVKYFSYNEQFF
TGCAGCGTAAAGTATTTCTCCTACAATGAGCAGTTCTTC
>TRBJ2-7|many|TRBV7-9|NA|15
CASSSTEGGGYEQYF
TGTGCCAGCAGCTCCACAGAAGGGGGGGGGTACGAGCAGTACTTC
>TRBJ2-2|many|TRBV4-1|NA|17
CASSQDLSNFNTGELFF
TGCGCCAGCAGCCAAGATCTGTCTAACTTTAACACCGGGGAGCTGTTTTTT
>TRBJ2-1|many|TRBV29-1|NA|15
CSVELRRESYNEQFF
TGCAGCGTTGAACTTCGACGGGAGAGCTACAATGAGCAGTTCTTC
>TRBJ1-2|NA|TRBV10-3|TRBD1|14
CAISESQGAGGYTF
TGTGCCATCAGTGAGTCACAGGGGGCGGGCGGCTACACCTTC
>TRBJ2-2|many|TRBV11-2|TRBD2|17
CASSEGTSGSGTGELFF
TGTGCCAGCAGCGAGGGGACTAGCGGGAGTGGGACCGGGGAGCTGTTTTTT
>TRBJ1-5|few|TRBV6-5|TRBD1|14
CASSYQGVNQPQHF
TGTGCCAGCAGTTACCAGGGGGTCAATCAGCCCCAGCATTTT
>TRBJ1-2|many|TRBV28|NA|14
CASSYGQNNYGYTF
TGTGCCAGCAGTTACGGACAGAACAACTATGGCTACACCTTC
>TRBJ2-7|many|TRBV27|NA|12
CASTSQNYEQYF
TGTGCCAGCACCTCTCAGAACTACGAGCAGTACTTC
>TRBJ2-1|NA|TRBV18|NA|14
CASSPPSQGGGPFF
TGTGCCAGCTCACCACCGTCTCAGGGAGGCGGTCCGTTCTTC
>TRBJ2-7|many|TRBV6-1|TRBD1|14
CASYGQGDPHEQYF
TGTGCCAGCTATGGACAGGGGGACCCTCACGAGCAGTACTTC
>TRBJ2-7|many|TRBV7-9|TRBD2|14
CASSRTSSRWEQYF
TGTGCCAGCAGTCGGACTAGTTCGCGTTGGGAGCAGTACTTC
>TRBJ2-7|many|TRBV29-1|NA|13
CSVASRESYEQYF
TGCAGCGTTGCCTCACGTGAGTCCTACGAGCAGTACTTC
>TRBJ2-6|NA|TRBV18|NA|16
CASSPSVSSGANVLTF
TGTGCCAGCTCACCTTCAGTAAGCTCTGGGGCCAACGTCCTGACTTTC
>TRBJ1-5|NA|TRBV28|TRBD1|16
CASSWGSTGADQPQHF
TGTGCCAGCAGTTGGGGCTCGACAGGGGCAGACCAGCCCCAGCATTTT
>TRBJ2-7|many|TRBV4-2|NA|17
CASSQVRLRDQTYEQYF
TGTGCCAGCAGCCAAGTCCGCCTGCGGGACCAAACCTACGAGCAGTACTTC
>TRBJ2-3|many|TRBV5-6|NA|16
CASSLLYATSTDTQYF
TGTGCCAGCAGCTTGTTGTACGCCACTAGCACAGATACGCAGTATTTT
>TRBJ2-7|few|TRBV19|NA|14
CASKASHGSYEQYF
TGTGCCAGTAAGGCTAGCCACGGTTCCTACGAGCAGTACTTC
>TRBJ2-7|many|TRBV27|TRBD2|15
CASSPLGGRRYEQYF
TGTGCCAGCAGTCCCCTGGGCGGGAGAAGATACGAGCAGTACTTC
>TRBJ2-7|NA|TRBV7-3|TRBD2|15
CASSTIAGAAGEQYF
TGTGCCAGCAGCACGATAGCGGGAGCTGCCGGGGAGCAGTACTTC
>TRBJ1-2|few|TRBV12-5|TRBD1|19
CASGLVPGTERPKGYGYTF
TGTGCTAGTGGTTTGGTACCGGGGACAGAGAGGCCAAAAGGCTATGGCTACACCTTC
>TRBJ2-7|many|TRBV28|TRBD2|14
CASSLGGRIDEQYF
TGTGCCAGCAGTTTAGGCGGGAGAATCGACGAGCAGTACTTC
>TRBJ2-1|many|TRBV6-2/TRBV6-3|NA|15
CASRPGQLPYNEQFF
TGTGCCAGCAGGCCGGGACAACTACCCTACAATGAGCAGTTCTTC
>TRBJ2-1|many|TRBV7-3|TRBD2|14
CASSSRLAGGPEFF
TGTGCCAGCAGCTCCCGACTAGCGGGAGGGCCGGAGTTCTTC
>TRBJ2-4|few|TRBV9|TRBD2|13
CASSVGEGTIQYF
TGTGCCAGCAGCGTAGGGGAGGGGACCATTCAGTACTTC
>TRBJ2-1|many|TRBV12-3/TRBV12-4|TRBD2|12
CASSNSGREQFF
TGTGCCAGCAGCAATAGCGGGAGGGAGCAGTTCTTC
>TRBJ1-1|many|TRBV27|TRBD1|14
CASQDTGVNTEAFF
TGTGCCAGCCAAGATACAGGGGTGAACACTGAAGCTTTCTTT
>TRBJ2-5|many|TRBV12-5|NA|13
CASGPWRSETQYF
TGTGCTAGTGGTCCGTGGCGCTCGGAGACCCAGTACTTC
>TRBJ2-7|many|TRBV20-1|NA|15
CSASPPLLRIYEQYF
TGCAGTGCTAGTCCTCCCCTTCTGAGAATCTACGAGCAGTACTTC
>TRBJ1-2|many|TRBV7-2|NA|14
CASSLAIGDYGYTF
TGTGCCAGCAGCTTAGCGATCGGAGACTATGGCTACACCTTC
>TRBJ2-7|many|TRBV12-3/TRBV12-4|NA|14
CASSPDSFSYEQYF
TGTGCCAGCAGCCCGGACAGCTTTTCCTACGAGCAGTACTTC
>TRBJ2-7|many|TRBV2|TRBD1|12
CASRYRGYEQYF
TGTGCCAGCAGATACAGGGGCTACGAGCAGTACTTC
>TRBJ2-7|many|TRBV27|NA|14
CASSSIPLSHEQYF
TGTGCCAGCAGTTCCATCCCCTTGTCCCACGAGCAGTACTTC
>TRBJ2-7|NA|TRBV4-3|TRBD2|15
CASSPGLAESYEQYF
TGCGCCAGCAGCCCGGGACTAGCGGAGTCCTACGAGCAGTACTTC
>TRBJ1-5|many|TRBV2|NA|13
CASLADAGQPQHF
TGTGCCTCGTTGGCGGACGCGGGTCAGCCCCAGCATTTT
>TRBJ2-4|NA|TRBV12-3/TRBV12-4|TRBD2|14
CASSFYGGGNIQYF
TGTGCCAGCAGTTTTTACGGGGGGGGAAACATTCAGTACTTC
>TRBJ2-1|few|TRBV3-1|TRBD2|15
CASTGLAGDYNEQFF
TGTGCCAGCACCGGACTAGCGGGCGACTACAATGAGCAGTTCTTC
>TRBJ2-3|many|TRBV11-2|TRBD1|14
CASSVGTGIDTQYF
TGTGCCAGCAGCGTCGGGACAGGGATTGATACGCAGTATTTT
>TRBJ2-7|few|TRBV10-3|NA|12
CAIGPFGFEQYF
TGTGCCATCGGCCCTTTTGGGTTCGAGCAGTACTTC
>TRBJ1-6|NA|TRBV11-1|NA|18
CANSPQPPGGGRISPLHF
TGTGCCAACAGCCCCCAGCCCCCGGGTGGGGGTAGAATTTCACCCCTCCACTTT
>TRBJ2-1|NA|TRBV6-1|NA|15
CASSRPSRSGNEQFF
TGTGCCAGCAGCCGCCCTTCAAGGTCGGGGAATGAGCAGTTCTTC
>TRBJ1-1|many|TRBV7-2|NA|12
CASSTTLYEAFF
TGTGCCAGCAGCACGACACTATATGAAGCTTTCTTT
>TRBJ2-7|many|TRBV12-3/TRBV12-4|TRBD1|16
CASSSPAGTGPYEQYF
TGTGCCAGCAGTTCCCCAGCCGGGACAGGACCCTACGAGCAGTACTTC
>TRBJ2-7|many|TRBV12-3/TRBV12-4|TRBD1|14
CASSPDRVRNEQYF
TGTGCCAGCAGTCCAGACAGGGTACGGAACGAGCAGTACTTC
>TRBJ2-3|few|TRBV7-9|NA|15
CASSLIGTSTDTQYF
TGTGCCAGCAGCTTAATCGGGACTAGCACAGATACGCAGTATTTT
>TRBJ2-5|many|TRBV24-1|NA|15
CATSDRQPGQETQYF
TGTGCCACCAGTGACCGACAGCCGGGTCAAGAGACCCAGTACTTC
>TRBJ2-1|many|TRBV7-2|TRBD2|17
CASSLGHLAGGGNEQFF
TGTGCCAGCAGCTTGGGACACCTAGCGGGAGGGGGAAATGAGCAGTTCTTC
>TRBJ1-4|once|TRBV19|TRBD1|16
CASTIFPGQGGEKLFF
TGTGCCAGTACCATCTTCCCGGGACAGGGAGGGGAAAAACTGTTTTTT
>TRBJ2-3|many|TRBV20-1|NA|14
CSARESGSQDTQYF
TGCAGTGCTAGAGAGTCGGGGAGTCAAGATACGCAGTATTTT
>TRBJ2-2|NA|TRBV5-4|TRBD2|17
CASSLRRTSGRAGELFF
TGTGCCAGCAGCTTGAGGAGGACTAGCGGGAGAGCCGGGGAGCTGTTTTTT
>TRBJ2-2|many|TRBV20-1|NA|13
CSATTSDTGELFF
TGCAGTGCCACAACGAGTGACACCGGGGAGCTGTTTTTT